The 20 T cell receptor beta chains below all came from one sample that was sequenced in a study of cytomegalovirus exposure and HLA in healthy donors (dated by TCRdb to 2016 to 2017). Library prep was done by the immunoSEQ multiplex PCR assay. For the multiplex PCR, a mixture combining 60 forward primers for TCR Vbeta segments and 13 reverse primers for TCR Jbeta segments was used. The source is immuneACCESS, and TCRdb retained only in-frame sequences with V and J called. Part of the clones is not carried over; for the studies checked, unresolved V genes explain less than half of this, and the remainder is unexplained. The table kept for this sample lists about 53,000 clones. 2.1% of the sample is held by the ten biggest clonotypes. The sequencing sample was made of PBMCs. The receptors shown here come from a young woman in good health and CMV-seronegative.

The chain uses TRBV27 and TRBJ2-1; D gene unclear. This CDR3 region has 14 residues. Germline values: CDR1 MNHEY, CDR2 SMNVEV (reference sequence). Deletions cut 0 bases from V and 6 bases from J, with 9 bases between. The DNA for the CDR3 is TGTGCCAGCAGTTTATCGTCCCTTAGCAATGAGCAGTTCTTC. Protein sequence: CASSLSSLSNEQFF.

The chain recombines TRBV5-5 with TRBJ2-1; D may be TRBD1 (6 bases). Germline CDR1 reads SGHKS; CDR2 reads YYEKEE (reference sequence). The CDR3 is 17 amino acids. V shed 2 bases and J shed 5 bases, with 20 bases lying between them. CDR3 amino acids: CASSFYRVLMKDNEQFF. CDR3 in DNA: TGTGCCAGCAGCTTTTACAGGGTACTGATGAAGGACAATGAGCAGTTCTTC.

The rearrangement uses TRBV7-8 and TRBJ2-7; 7 bases map to TRBD2. The J segment lost 4 bases and the V segment lost 7 bases, leaving 10 bases of the junction unmatched. The CDR3 totals 14 residues. CDR1 and CDR2 from the germline V gene are SGHVS and FQNEAQ. Here the CDR3 reads CASTPGRGSYEQYF. Here the CDR3 DNA reads TGTGCCAGCACCCCTGGGCGCGGGAGTTACGAGCAGTACTTC. Full variable domain (remainder filled in from reference TRBV7-8 and TRBJ2-7): GAGVSQSPRYKVAKRGQDVALRCDPISGHVSLFWYQQALGQGPEFLTYFQNEAQLDKSGLPSDRFFAERPEGSVSTLKIQRTQQEDSAVYLCASTPGRGSYEQYFGPGTRLTVT.

This rearrangement joins TRBV7-3 to TRBJ1-1, with D maybe TRBD1 (6 bases). The length of the CDR3 is 13 residues. The V gene lost 5 bases and the J gene lost 1 base, with 8 bases spanning the gap. The germline gives CDR1 SGHTA, CDR2 FQGTGA. The CDR3 nucleotides read TGTGCCAGCAGCCAACAGGGGAACACTGAAGCTTTCTTT. The encoded protein is CASSQQGNTEAFF. The full variable domain, with the rest looked up from reference TRBV7-3 and TRBJ1-1, is GAGVSQTPSNKVTEKGKYVELRCDPISGHTALYWYRQSLGQGPEFLIYFQGTGAADDSGLPNDRFFAVRPEGSVSTLKIQRTERGDSAVYLCASSQQGNTEAFFGQGTRLTVV.

The rearrangement joins TRBV19 to TRBJ1-1; 8 bases fit TRBD1. The CDR3 has 19 amino acids. V dropped 4 bases and J dropped 4; count of bases not matched to a gene: 20. Germline V gene data show CDR1 as LNHDA and CDR2 as SQIVND (reference sequence). The CDR3 DNA reads as TGTGCCAGTAGTAGAAACTCGCAGGGGGCTCCTGATTTTCCCACTGAAGCTTTCTTT. Its protein product is CASSRNSQGAPDFPTEAFF. Full variable domain (remainder filled in from reference TRBV19 and TRBJ1-1): DGGITQSPKYLFRKEGQNVTLSCEQNLNHDAMYWYRQDPGQGLRLIYYSQIVNDFQKGDIAEGYSVSREKKESFPLTVTSAQKNPTAFYLCASSRNSQGAPDFPTEAFFGQGTRLTVV.

This chain connects TRBV28 to TRBJ1-2; D may be TRBD1 (6 bases). V dropped 6 bases and J dropped 4 bases, with 12 bases sitting between them. Germline V gives CDR1 MDHEN, CDR2 SYDVKM. The CDR3 is 13 amino acids. CDR3 in amino acids: CASSRDRIYGYTF. CDR3 sequence (DNA): TGTGCCAGCAGCCGCGACAGGATCTATGGCTACACCTTC.

The CDR3 is CASSFQMTGGSYEQYF. The CDR3 DNA reads as TGCGCCAGCAGCTTCCAAATGACAGGGGGTTCCTACGAGCAGTACTTC. The genes are TRBV5-1 and TRBJ2-7; 9 bases are a match to TRBD1. V lost 2 bases, J lost 1 base, and 7 bases stayed unmatched. CDR3 size: 16 residues. From germline, CDR1 is SGHRS and CDR2 YFSETQ.

This chain joins TRBV7-9 and TRBJ1-2, with 7 bases that match TRBD1. The trim removed 5 bases at V and 4 bases at J, leaving 7 bases unmatched. Germline V gene data show CDR1 as SEHNR and CDR2 as FQNEAQ (reference sequence). The CDR3 runs to 14 residues. The CDR3 DNA reads as TGTGCCAGCAGCACGACAGGGAACTTCTATGGCTACACCTTC. This encodes CASSTTGNFYGYTF.

This sequence joins TRBV10-1 and TRBJ2-2, with D tentatively TRBD2 (6 bases). There are 16 residues in the CDR3. The V and J ends lost 3 bases and 7 bases respectively, with 18 bases between them. Germline V lookup: CDR1 WNHNN, CDR2 SYGVQD (reference sequence). The CDR3 DNA reads TGCGCCAGCAGTGACGGGGGAATAAGGGGCGACGGGGAGCTGTTTTTT. Protein product: CASSDGGIRGDGELFF.

The chain carries TRBV7-2 and TRBJ1-2; the match to TRBD1 covers 7 bases. Per germline, CDR1 SGHTA and CDR2 FQGNSA. The length of the CDR3 is 13 residues. V was pared by 1 base and J by 8 bases, with 4 bases of the junction left unmatched. Here the CDR3 reads CASSLEQGLGYTF. In DNA, the CDR3 is TGTGCCAGCAGCTTAGAACAGGGGCTGGGCTACACCTTC.

The J gene is TRBJ1-1, the V gene TRBV9; tentative D call: TRBD1 (6 bases). Trimming shortened V by 4 bases and J by 1 base, and 11 bases separated the two germline ends. This CDR3 has 14 amino acids. Germline V lookup: CDR1 SGDLS, CDR2 YYNGEE. The CDR3 DNA reads TGTGCCAGCAGCATTACGACAGGGAACACTGAAGCTTTCTTT. This gives the protein CASSITTGNTEAFF.

CDR3 DNA sequence: TGTGCCAGCAGTCGGGACAGGGATGAAAAACTGTTTTTT. This gives the protein CASSRDRDEKLFF. The chain has TRBV5-4 and TRBJ1-4; 9 bases align to TRBD1. In germline, CDR1 is SGHNT, CDR2 YYREEE (reference sequence). The CDR3 is made up of 13 amino acids. V trimming: 5 bases; J trimming: 6 bases; junction bases outside the gene matches: 2. The full variable domain, rest sourced from reference TRBV5-4 and TRBJ1-4, is ETGVTQSPTHLIKTRGQQVTLRCSSQSGHNTVSWYQQALGQGPQFIFQYYREEENGRGNFPPRFSGLQFPNYSSELNVNALELDDSALYLCASSRDRDEKLFFGSGTQLSVL.

The chain couples TRBV19 to TRBJ1-3; D is possibly TRBD1 (6 bases). The CDR3 runs to 16 residues. Per the germline V gene, CDR1 is LNHDA and CDR2 is SQIVND (reference sequence). Trimming cost V 3 bases and J 0 bases, with 12 bases left between them. CDR3 sequence: CASSITGISSGNTIYF. The DNA of the CDR3 is TGTGCCAGTAGTATTACAGGGATCAGCTCTGGAAACACCATATATTTT.

J is TRBJ1-6 and V is TRBV19; 7 positions match TRBD1. This CDR3 spans 14 amino acids. The ends lost 6 bases at V and 9 bases at J; junction bases unmatched: 8. Per the germline V gene, CDR1 is LNHDA and CDR2 is SQIVND (reference sequence). The CDR3: CASRTTGRGSPLHF. CDR3 bases: TGTGCCAGTAGGACGACAGGGCGGGGTTCACCCCTCCACTTT.

The rearrangement uses TRBV2 and TRBJ1-1; D is possibly TRBD1 (5 bases). The V gene's germline CDR1 is SNHLY and CDR2 FYNNEI. The CDR3 has 13 residues. Trimming stripped 7 bases from V and 5 bases from J, with 14 bases between. This chain's CDR3 is CASIGTEGTEAFF. The CDR3 DNA reads as TGTGCCAGCATAGGGACGGAGGGGACTGAAGCTTTCTTT.

J is TRBJ2-1 and V is TRBV30; D is perhaps TRBD1 (5 bases). The V gene's germline CDR1 is GTSNPN and CDR2 SVGIG (reference sequence). The V end lost 5 bases, the J end lost 1 base, and 9 bases lay between the germline ends. This CDR3 is 13 amino acids long. For the CDR3, the DNA is TGTGCCTGGCAAAGGGGATCCTACAATGAGCAGTTCTTC. Translated: CAWQRGSYNEQFF.

The V call is TRBV30, the J call TRBJ1-5; 9 bases agree with TRBD1. This CDR3 spans 13 amino acids. J lost 8 bases, V lost 5 bases, and 7 bases had no gene match. Germline V gives CDR1 GTSNPN, CDR2 SVGIG (reference sequence). The CDR3: CAWSRQGVEPQHF. CDR3 nucleotides: TGTGCCTGGTCAAGACAGGGGGTTGAGCCCCAGCATTTT. Combining the CDR3 with reference TRBV30 and TRBJ1-5 gives the whole variable domain SQTIHQWPATLVQPVGSPLSLECTVEGTSNPNLYWYRQAAGRGLQLLFYSVGIGQISSEVPQNLSASRPQDRQFILSSKKLLLSDSGFYLCAWSRQGVEPQHFGDGTRLSIL.

This chain links TRBV5-1 with TRBJ2-3, with TRBD2 identical over 13 bases. The CDR3 totals 16 residues. Germline V lookup: CDR1 SGHRS, CDR2 YFSETQ. V gave up 5 bases and J gave up 9 bases; unmatched junction bases: 12. CDR3 DNA sequence: TGCGCCAGCAGTTTTTGGACTAGCGGGGGCGCGGGGACGCAGTATTTT. It is translated as CASSFWTSGGAGTQYF.

The V call is TRBV5-1, the J call TRBJ1-2, with 7 bases lining up with TRBD1. The J segment lost 4 bases and the V segment lost 2 bases, leaving 5 bases of the junction unmatched. Germline V gives CDR1 SGHRS, CDR2 YFSETQ. This CDR3 contains 14 residues. CDR3 in amino acids: CASSLTTGPYGYTF. As DNA, the CDR3 is TGCGCCAGCAGCTTAACGACAGGGCCCTATGGCTACACCTTC.

This sequence joins TRBV6-6 and TRBJ2-2; D uncertain. Germline V gives CDR1 MNHNY, CDR2 SVGAGI (reference sequence). This CDR3 has 12 residues. The V and J ends lost 8 bases and 2 bases respectively, with 6 bases between them. CDR3 in DNA: TGTGCCAGCGGCGGAAACACCGGGGAGCTGTTTTTT. Amino acid sequence: CASGGNTGELFF.